A single sample is the source of the 6 T cell receptor beta chains below, sequenced in a study of T cell responses to AZD1222 COVID-19 vaccine. The assay was immunoSEQ multiplex PCR, and TCRdb's table has in-frame clones only and misses some. The sample lists approximately 89,000 clones; 75% to 95% were seen once. The sequences come from peripheral blood, collected on day 0 of MenACWY control vaccination. These receptors were collected from an adult in good health.

This chain uses TRBV29-1 with TRBJ1-1; D is perhaps TRBD1 (6 bases). CDR1 and CDR2 (germline): SQVTM, ANQGSEA. The CDR3 is 14 amino acids. With 6 bases removed from V and 3 bases from J, the gap between germline ends came to 17 bases. The chain's CDR3 is CSVAQGGIYTEAFF. CDR3 coding DNA: TGCAGCGTAGCACAGGGAGGTATTTACACTGAAGCTTTCTTT. Using reference TRBV29-1 and TRBJ1-1 for the parts outside the CDR3, the full variable domain is SAVISQKPSRDICQRGTSLTIQCQVDSQVTMMFWYRQQPGQSLTLIATANQGSEATYESGFVIDKFPISRPNLTFSTLTVSNMSPEDSSIYLCSVAQGGIYTEAFFGQGTRLTVV.

V usage is TRBV10-1 and J usage is TRBJ2-5, with 11 bases that match TRBD2. V was clipped by 5 bases and J by 5 bases; unmatched bases: 7. This CDR3 spans 15 amino acids. Looked up from germline, CDR1 is WNHNN and CDR2 is SYGVQD (reference sequence). In DNA, the CDR3 is TGCGCCAGCAGTCCCCTGACTAGCGGGATCGAGACCCAGTACTTC. Its translation: CASSPLTSGIETQYF.

The J gene is TRBJ2-5, the V gene TRBV7-6; no reliable D call. Germline V gives CDR1 SGHVS, CDR2 FNYEAQ. This CDR3 has 14 amino acids. V was clipped by 4 bases and J by 2 bases, with 11 bases between them. For the CDR3, the DNA is TGTGCCAGCAGCTCGTGGCAAGTTCAAGAGACCCAGTACTTC. It yields the protein CASSSWQVQETQYF.

V and J are TRBV28 and TRBJ1-1; unclear D gene. Between the trimmed V and J ends, which lost 2 bases and 8 bases, there was a span of 6 bases. The germline gives CDR1 MDHEN, CDR2 SYDVKM. This CDR3 has 11 amino acids. DNA for the CDR3: TGTGCCAGCAGTTTAGGAGCAGAAGCTTTCTTT. Encoded protein: CASSLGAEAFF. Full variable domain (outside the CDR3, taken from reference TRBV28 and TRBJ1-1): DVKVTQSSRYLVKRTGEKVFLECVQDMDHENMFWYRQDPGLGLRLIYFSYDVKMKEKGDIPEGYSVSREKKERFSLILESASTNQTSMYLCASSLGAEAFFGQGTRLTVV.

The J gene is TRBJ2-7, the V gene TRBV27; TRBD1 matches 10 bases. The CDR3 extends over 15 amino acids. V lost 4 bases to trimming and J lost 2 bases; unmatched junction nucleotides: 5. From germline, CDR1 is MNHEY and CDR2 SMNVEV (reference sequence). CDR3 bases: TGTGCCAGCAGTTCCCCCGGGACAGGGGCCTACGAGCAGTACTTC. This translates into CASSSPGTGAYEQYF.

The chain carries TRBV28 and TRBJ2-1; 7 bases map to TRBD2. CDR3 length equals 16 residues. Germline V gives CDR1 MDHEN, CDR2 SYDVKM. The junction had 12 bases not matched to a gene; V was cut back by 6 bases and J by 4 bases. The CDR3 reads CASRFPASGSYNEQFF. The CDR3 region has the DNA TGTGCCAGCAGATTCCCAGCTAGCGGATCTTACAATGAGCAGTTCTTC.